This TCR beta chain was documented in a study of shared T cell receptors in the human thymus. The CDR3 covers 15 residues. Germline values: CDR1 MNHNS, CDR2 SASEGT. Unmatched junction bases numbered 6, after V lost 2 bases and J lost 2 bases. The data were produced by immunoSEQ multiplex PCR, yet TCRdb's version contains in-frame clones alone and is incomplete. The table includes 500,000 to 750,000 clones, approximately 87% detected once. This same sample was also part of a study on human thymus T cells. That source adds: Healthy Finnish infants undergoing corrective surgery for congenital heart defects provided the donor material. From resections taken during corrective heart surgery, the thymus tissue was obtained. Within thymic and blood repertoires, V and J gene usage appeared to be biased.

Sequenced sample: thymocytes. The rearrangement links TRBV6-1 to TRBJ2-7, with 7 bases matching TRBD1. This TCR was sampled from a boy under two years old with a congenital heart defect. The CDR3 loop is CASSEKGAAAYEQYF. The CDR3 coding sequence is TGTGCCAGCAGTGAAAAGGGGGCGGCCGCCTACGAGCAGTACTTC.